This T cell receptor (beta chain) was documented in a study of cytomegalovirus exposure and HLA in healthy donors. The PCR used 60 Vbeta and 13 Jbeta primers. The method was immunoSEQ multiplex PCR; TCRdb's version includes in-frame clones alone and lacks a portion of them. The sample carries over 70,000 clones, roughly 64% recorded once. CDR3 length: 13 amino acids. Per germline, CDR1 MNHNS and CDR2 SASEGT. With 5 bases removed from V and 4 bases from J, the gap between germline ends came to 9 bases. This receptor was obtained from a man between 35 and 55 years old in good health and CMV-seropositive. Sequenced sample: PBMCs. The chain employs TRBV6-1 and TRBJ1-3; D remains unclear. The CDR3 coding sequence is TGTGCCAGCAGTACGGGGTCCGGAAACACCATATATTTT. Its protein product is CASSTGSGNTIYF.